This T cell receptor beta chain was identified in a study of T cells in localized non-small cell lung cancer. This clone was counted a few times. No antigen is known for it. Assay: immunoSEQ multiplex PCR; the TCRdb copy retains only in-frame clones and omits some. The table has about 39,000 clones, around 79% seen once. Whole-study results and caveats: The study linked higher blood T cell density to longer overall survival. A single tumor region was sequenced, leaving heterogeneity possible. Appearing in adjacent lung were a median about 50 of the top 100 tumor clones.

The origin of this receptor is a woman between 40 and 69 years old with stage II squamous cell lung carcinoma. The specimen comprised PBMCs, sampled before any cancer treatment.

This CDR3 is CASSPQGWGSPLHF. DNA of the CDR3: TGTGCCAGCAGCCCACAGGGCTGGGGTTCACCCCTCCACTTT. The chain combines TRBV5-6 with TRBJ1-6; D perhaps matches TRBD1 (6 bases). V lost 4 bases and J lost 9, with 14 bases in between. The CDR3 contains 14 residues. Germline V CDR1 and CDR2: SGHDT, YYEEEE.